These 12 T cell receptor beta chains share one sample of origin, sequenced in a study of read filtering for tumor transcriptome and immune sequencing. From 300 to 400 ng of RNA, a library with molecular barcoded alpha/delta and beta/gamma adaptors was made. Via MiXCR, TCRdb re-called the reads, giving one row per CDR3 protein. The table shows tens of thousands of distinct CDR3 sequences, with roughly 18% occurring only once. Material for sequencing was a population of CD138-negative cells sorted from bone marrow. The source is a donor aged 40 or over with multiple myeloma.

In its sample, this clonotype was seen a few times. This sequence joins TRBV5-1 and TRBJ1-1, with a possible D match to TRBD1 (6 bases). The CDR3 loop spans 15 amino acids. V dropped 0 bases and J dropped 4 bases, with 13 bases sitting between them. CDR1 SGHRS and CDR2 YFSETQ come from the germline V gene. The CDR3 is CASSLEFRGATEAFF. For the CDR3, the DNA is TGCGCCAGCAGCTTGGAGTTTCGGGGGGCCACTGAAGCTTTCTTT.

This clonotype has at least ten counts. V is TRBV20-1 and J is TRBJ2-1; 8 bases are shared with TRBD1. The junction had 1 base not matched to a gene; V was cut back by 0 bases and J by 0 bases. Looked up from germline, CDR1 is DFQATT and CDR2 is SNEGSKA (reference sequence). This CDR3 has 15 amino acids. The CDR3 nucleotides are TGCAGTGCTAGAGACACAGGGGGCTCCTACAATGAGCAGTTCTTC. This codes for CSARDTGGSYNEQFF.

The sample holds a few counts of this clonotype. V is TRBV7-9 and J is TRBJ2-5; tentatively, D is TRBD1 (6 bases). The CDR3 is 18 amino acids. The germline V gene has CDR1 SEHNR and CDR2 FQNEAQ (reference sequence). Trimming stripped 1 base from V and 1 base from J, with 19 bases between. The CDR3 DNA reads as TGTGCCAGCAGCTTAGGCAGGGGTTCGTTTCGTCTCCAAGAGACCCAGTACTTC. This sequence encodes CASSLGRGSFRLQETQYF.

This clonotype was recorded at least ten times. V and J are TRBV24-1 and TRBJ1-4; TRBD1 is a possible D gene (5 bases). This CDR3 is built from 15 residues. V shed 2 bases and J shed 3 bases, with 9 bases lying between them. Germline V gene sequence: CDR1 KGHDR, CDR2 SFDVKD. This CDR3 reads CATSDSRESNEKLFF. The DNA of the CDR3 is TGTGCCACCAGTGATTCCAGGGAGTCTAATGAAAAACTGTTTTTT.

This clonotype was observed at least ten times. The rearrangement links TRBV29-1 to TRBJ2-5, with D perhaps matching TRBD1 or TRBD2 (5 bases each). The V end was cut by 1 base, the J end by 5 bases, with 17 bases between. Germline V gives CDR1 SQVTM, CDR2 ANQGSEA. This CDR3 is built from 15 residues. The CDR3: CSVEGGLGRTETQYF. For the CDR3, the DNA is TGCAGCGTTGAAGGGGGGTTGGGCAGGACGGAGACCCAGTACTTC.

This clonotype has a count of ten or more. J is TRBJ2-3 and V is TRBV30, with TRBD2 matching over 10 bases. The trim removed 5 bases at V and 5 bases at J, leaving 4 bases unmatched. The germline V gene encodes CDR1 GTSNPN and CDR2 SVGIG (reference sequence). The CDR3 sequence is 13 residues long. This CDR3 reads CAWARLAGDTQYF. The CDR3 bases are TGTGCCTGGGCCCGACTAGCGGGAGATACGCAGTATTTT.

For this clonotype: Given a much more abundant clone one base away, this may be a read error. The J gene is TRBJ2-2, the V gene TRBV19, with 10 nucleotides matching TRBD2. Germline lookup yields CDR1 LNHDA and CDR2 SQIVND (reference sequence). The CDR3 loop spans 15 amino acids. The CDR3 protein is CASSVLAGVTGELLF. CDR3 bases: TGTGCCAGTAGTGTCCTAGCGGGAGTCACCGGGGAGCTGCTTTTT.

This clonotype was found many times. The chain recombines TRBV28 with TRBJ2-1; tentatively, D is TRBD1 (6 bases). V was trimmed by 6 bases and J by 0 bases, leaving 21 bases between them. CDR1 is MDHEN and CDR2 is SYDVKM in the germline V gene. The CDR3 loop spans 18 amino acids. The DNA for the CDR3 is TGTGCCAGCAGCTCCCCTGCGACAGGAACCAGCTCCTACAATGAGCAGTTCTTC. This codes for CASSSPATGTSSYNEQFF.

This clonotype was recorded at least ten times. The rearrangement uses TRBV6-6 and TRBJ1-1, with TRBD1 matching 8 bases. This CDR3 has 16 amino acids. V lost 0 bases and J lost 9; bases outside the gene matches: 12. Germline loops: CDR1 MNHNY, CDR2 SVGAGI (reference sequence). This chain's CDR3 is CASSYSLRTGLDQAFF. CDR3 nucleotides: TGTGCCAGCAGTTACTCCCTACGGACAGGGTTGGATCAAGCTTTCTTT.

This clonotype showed up many times. The V and J genes are TRBV2 and TRBJ2-1; 11 bases match TRBD2. CDR1 and CDR2 from the germline V gene are SNHLY and FYNNEI. The ends lost 0 bases at V and 5 bases at J; junction bases unmatched: 9. CDR3 size: 18 residues. CDR3 bases: TGTGCCAGCAGTGAAGCGGGGTTCGCGACTAGCGGGAACAATGAGCAGTTCTTC. It yields the protein CASSEAGFATSGNNEQFF.

The J gene is TRBJ2-6, the V gene TRBV2, with D perhaps TRBD1 or TRBD2 (5 bases each). Looked up from germline, CDR1 is SNHLY and CDR2 is FYNNEI. CDR3 length: 19 amino acids. Deletions cut 2 bases from V and 1 base from J, with 18 bases between. Here the CDR3 reads CASSETVLGVFSGANVLTF. In DNA, the CDR3 is TGTGCCAGCAGTGAAACAGTGCTGGGGGTTTTTTCTGGGGCCAACGTCCTGACTTTC.

This clonotype came up many times. The rearrangement joins TRBV7-6 to TRBJ1-1, with no clear D. CDR3 length: 13 amino acids. The V end lost 5 bases, the J end lost 5 bases, and 12 bases lay between the germline ends. Germline values: CDR1 SGHVS, CDR2 FNYEAQ. Written as DNA, the CDR3 is TGTGCCAGCAGCCTGTATTTGGGGACTGAAGCTTTCTTT. This sequence encodes CASSLYLGTEAFF.